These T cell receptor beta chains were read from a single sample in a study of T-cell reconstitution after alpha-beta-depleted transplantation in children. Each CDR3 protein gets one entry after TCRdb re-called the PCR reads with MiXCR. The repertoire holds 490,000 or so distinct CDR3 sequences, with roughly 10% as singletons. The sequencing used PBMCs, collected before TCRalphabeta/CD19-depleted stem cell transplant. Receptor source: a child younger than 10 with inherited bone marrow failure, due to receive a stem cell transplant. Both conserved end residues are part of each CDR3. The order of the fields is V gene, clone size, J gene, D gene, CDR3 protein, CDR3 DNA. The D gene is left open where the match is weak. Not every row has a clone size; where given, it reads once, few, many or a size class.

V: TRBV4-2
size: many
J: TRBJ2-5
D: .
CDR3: CASSQDPGKEETQYF
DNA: TGTGCCAGCAGCCAAGATCCGGGGAAAGAGGAGACCCAGTACTTC

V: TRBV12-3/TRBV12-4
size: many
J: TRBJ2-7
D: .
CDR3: CASSLGAEQYF
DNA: TGTGCCAGCAGTTTGGGGGCCGAGCAGTACTTC

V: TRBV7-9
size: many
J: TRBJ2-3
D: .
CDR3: CASSSSTYPDTQYF
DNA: TGTGCCAGCAGCTCATCTACTTACCCAGATACGCAGTATTTT

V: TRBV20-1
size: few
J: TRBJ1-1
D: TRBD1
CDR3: CSAADRVIRAFF
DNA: TGCAGTGCTGCTGACAGGGTTATTCGTGCTTTCTTT

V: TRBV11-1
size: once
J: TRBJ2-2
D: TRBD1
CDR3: CASSPKGTAANTGELFF
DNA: TGTGCCAGCAGCCCTAAAGGGACAGCAGCGAACACCGGGGAGCTGTTTTTT

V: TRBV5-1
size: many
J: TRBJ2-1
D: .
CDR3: CASSQDHYNEQFF
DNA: TGCGCCTCCTCCCAGGATCACTACAATGAGCAGTTCTTC

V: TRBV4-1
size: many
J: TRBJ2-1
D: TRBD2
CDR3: CASSGLAGQGEQFF
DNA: TGCGCCAGCAGCGGACTAGCGGGACAGGGTGAGCAGTTCTTC

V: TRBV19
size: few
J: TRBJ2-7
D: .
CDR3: CASSMGFEQYF
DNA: TGTGCCAGTAGTATGGGCTTCGAGCAGTACTTC

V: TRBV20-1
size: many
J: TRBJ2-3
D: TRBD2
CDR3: CSASSGVETDTQYF
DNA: TGCAGTGCTAGTAGCGGGGTAGAAACAGATACGCAGTATTTT

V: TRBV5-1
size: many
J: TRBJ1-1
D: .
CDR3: CASSLEGRYAFF
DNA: TGCGCCAGCAGCTTGGAGGGCCGTTACGCTTTCTTT

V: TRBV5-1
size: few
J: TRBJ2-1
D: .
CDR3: CASSSTSWNEQFF
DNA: TGCGCCAGCAGCTCGACTAGTTGGAATGAGCAGTTCTTC

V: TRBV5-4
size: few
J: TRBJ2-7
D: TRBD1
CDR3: CASSLDGWTGGYEQYF
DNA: TGTGCCAGCAGCTTGGATGGTTGGACAGGGGGCTACGAGCAGTACTTC

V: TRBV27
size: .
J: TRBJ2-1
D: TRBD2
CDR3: CASSPTSERNEQFF
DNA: TGTGCCAGCAGTCCGACTAGCGAAAGGAATGAGCAGTTCTTC

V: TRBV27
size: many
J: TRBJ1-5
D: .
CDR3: CASSLNRANQPQHF
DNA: TGTGCCAGCAGTTTAAACAGGGCCAATCAGCCCCAGCATTTT

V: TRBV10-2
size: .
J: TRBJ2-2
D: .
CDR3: CASSDLGTGELFF
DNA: TGCGCCAGCAGTGACCTGGGGACCGGGGAGCTGTTTTTT

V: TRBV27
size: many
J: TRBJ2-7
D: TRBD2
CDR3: CAQGLGFCYEQYF
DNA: TGTGCCCAGGGACTAGGGTTCTGCTACGAGCAGTACTTC

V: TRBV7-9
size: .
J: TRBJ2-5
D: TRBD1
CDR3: CASSSYDSGTGFTAQYF
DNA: TGTGCCAGCAGCTCATACGATTCCGGGACAGGGTTTACGGCCCAGTACTTC

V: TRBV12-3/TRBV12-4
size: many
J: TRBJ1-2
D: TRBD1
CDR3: CASSLAFGQGAEGYTF
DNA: TGTGCCAGCAGTTTAGCCTTCGGTCAGGGGGCGGAAGGCTACACCTTC

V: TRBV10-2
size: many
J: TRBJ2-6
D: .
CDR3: CASSESIGDISSAGANVLTF
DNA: TGCGCCAGCAGTGAGAGTATCGGGGACATCAGTTCTGCTGGGGCCAACGTCCTGACTTTC

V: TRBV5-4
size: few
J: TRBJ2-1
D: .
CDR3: CASSLGEPGNEQFF
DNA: TGTGCCAGCAGCTTGGGGGAGCCGGGCAATGAGCAGTTCTTC

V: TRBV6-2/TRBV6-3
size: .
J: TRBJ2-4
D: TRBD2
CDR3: CASSYPLTSGSNIQYF
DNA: TGTGCCAGCAGTTACCCCCTTACTAGCGGGAGTAACATTCAGTACTTC

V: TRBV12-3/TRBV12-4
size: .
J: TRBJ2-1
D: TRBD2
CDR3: CASSGTIYNEQFF
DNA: TGTGCCAGCTCCGGGACTATATACAATGAGCAGTTCTTC

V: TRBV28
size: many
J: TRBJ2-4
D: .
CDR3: CASRGTTIQYF
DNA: TGTGCCAGCAGGGGGACAACGATTCAGTACTTC

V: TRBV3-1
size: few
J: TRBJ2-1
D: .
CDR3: CASSRATSSYNEQFF
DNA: TGTGCCAGCAGCCGGGCGACGAGCTCCTACAATGAGCAGTTCTTC

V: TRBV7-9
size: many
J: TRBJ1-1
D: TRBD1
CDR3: CASSTQQGYTEAFF
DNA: TGTGCCAGCAGCACACAACAGGGGTACACTGAAGCTTTCTTT

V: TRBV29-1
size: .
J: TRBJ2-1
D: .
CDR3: CSVEEWGRPDGGDSYNEQFF
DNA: TGCAGCGTTGAAGAGTGGGGGCGGCCGGATGGCGGGGACTCCTACAATGAGCAGTTCTTC

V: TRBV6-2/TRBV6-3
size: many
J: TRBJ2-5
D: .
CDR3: CASSYSARGETQYF
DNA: TGTGCCAGCAGTTACTCGGCTAGAGGGGAGACCCAGTACTTC

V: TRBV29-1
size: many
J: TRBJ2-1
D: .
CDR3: CSLRAYNEQFF
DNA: TGCAGCCTTAGGGCATACAATGAGCAGTTCTTC

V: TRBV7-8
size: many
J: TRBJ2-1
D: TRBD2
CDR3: CASSLSGLAGPNNEQFF
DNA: TGTGCCAGCAGCTTATCGGGACTAGCGGGACCCAACAATGAGCAGTTCTTC

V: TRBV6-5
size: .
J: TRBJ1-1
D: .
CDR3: CASSYRAEAFF
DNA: TGTGCCAGCAGTTATCGGGCTGAAGCTTTCTTT

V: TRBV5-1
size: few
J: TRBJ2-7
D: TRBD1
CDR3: CASSARTGGAYEQYF
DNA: TGCGCCAGCAGCGCCAGGACAGGGGGCGCGTACGAGCAGTACTTC

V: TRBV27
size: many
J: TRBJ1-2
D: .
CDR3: CASSYGPLRYTF
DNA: TGTGCCAGCAGCTACGGACCCCTGCGCTACACCTTC

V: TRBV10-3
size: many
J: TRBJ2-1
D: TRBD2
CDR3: CAISGAGDYNEQFF
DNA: TGTGCCATCAGTGGAGCGGGAGACTACAATGAGCAGTTCTTC

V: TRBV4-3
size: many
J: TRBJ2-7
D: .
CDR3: CASSPFLLGIGYEQYF
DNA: TGCGCCAGCAGTCCCTTTTTACTGGGGATAGGGTACGAGCAGTACTTC

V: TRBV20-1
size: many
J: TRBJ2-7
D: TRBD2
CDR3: CSAPGLAKDASYEQYF
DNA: TGCAGTGCGCCGGGACTAGCGAAAGACGCGTCCTACGAGCAGTACTTC

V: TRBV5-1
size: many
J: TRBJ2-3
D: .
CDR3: CASSLIRSDTQYF
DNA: TGCGCCAGCAGCTTGATCAGGTCAGATACGCAGTATTTT

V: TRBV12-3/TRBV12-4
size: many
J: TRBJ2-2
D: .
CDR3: CASIPDGTGELFF
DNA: TGTGCCAGCATCCCTGACGGCACCGGGGAGCTGTTTTTT

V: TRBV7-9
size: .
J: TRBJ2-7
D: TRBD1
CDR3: CASSHSGGHTSYEQYF
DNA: TGTGCCAGCAGCCATTCAGGGGGCCACACTTCCTACGAGCAGTACTTC

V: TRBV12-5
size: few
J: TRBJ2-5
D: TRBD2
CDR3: CASGASGTSSWETQYF
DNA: TGTGCTAGTGGTGCGTCCGGGACTAGTAGTTGGGAGACCCAGTACTTC